This TCR beta chain was identified during a study of blood T cell repertoires in COVID-19. V dropped 5 bases and J dropped 8; count of bases not matched to a gene: 7. There are 13 residues in the CDR3. Germline-derived CDR1 and CDR2 are MNHEY and SVGAGI. This table comes from immunoSEQ multiplex PCR, and its TCRdb copy is limited to in-frame clones, with some not included. The sample shows roughly 150,000 clones, around 84% of them seen only once. The TCR originated in a woman in her 50s with acute or convalescent COVID-19. Sequencing input: peripheral blood. This chain uses TRBV6-5 with TRBJ1-2; 8 bases align to TRBD1. The CDR3 sequence: CASSHGQGYGYTF. CDR3 nucleotides: TGTGCCAGCAGTCACGGACAGGGCTACGGCTACACCTTC.